These 8 T cell receptor beta chains originate from one sample sequenced in a study of T cell repertoires in cytomegalovirus infection. TCRdb ran MiXCR on the reads and lists one entry per CDR3 protein. The table lists around 500,000 distinct CDR3 sequences, roughly 42% of them singletons. No antigens are known for them. The starting material was cultured PBMCs, obtained from culture after CMV antigen stimulation. All receptors derive from a human donor in good health (CMV status not recorded). Some clones in this sample may be carry-over from other donors' samples.

This chain links TRBV14 with TRBJ1-2; weak D call: TRBD1 (5 bases). The V gene lost 1 base and the J gene lost 5 bases, with 8 bases spanning the gap. The CDR3 covers 13 residues. CDR1 is SGHDN, CDR2 FVKESK, per germline. This CDR3 is CASSQGQFYGYTF. CDR3 bases: TGTGCCAGCAGCCAAGGACAGTTTTATGGCTACACCTTC. The full variable domain, rest sourced from reference TRBV14 and TRBJ1-2, is EAGVTQFPSHSVIEKGQTVTLRCDPISGHDNLYWYRRVMGKEIKFLLHFVKESKQDESGMPNNRFLAERTGGTYSTLKVQPAELEDSGVYFCASSQGQFYGYTFGSGTRLTVV.

This clonotype was seen a handful of times. The chain is built from TRBV19 and TRBJ1-2; D unresolved. The CDR3 extends over 13 amino acids. Deletions cut 1 base from V and 6 bases from J, with 9 bases between. Germline V gives CDR1 LNHDA, CDR2 SQIVND (reference sequence). This chain's CDR3 is CASSIGQYDGYTF. The CDR3 DNA follows: TGTGCCAGTAGTATAGGGCAGTACGATGGCTACACCTTC.

The V call is TRBV27, the J call TRBJ2-3; 9 nucleotides match TRBD2. Trimming removed 5 bases from V and 4 bases from J; junction bases left unmatched: 19. Germline CDR1 reads MNHEY; CDR2 reads SMNVEV (reference sequence). The CDR3 runs 19 residues. CDR3 nucleotide sequence: TGTGCCAGCAGTCCCCGGGGGTGGGGCGGGAGGGCCGGGGCAGATACGCAGTATTTT. Its translation: CASSPRGWGGRAGADTQYF.

The chain uses TRBV6-5 and TRBJ2-2, with D hard to call. There are 13 residues in the CDR3. Between the trimmed V and J ends, which lost 4 bases and 6 bases, there was a span of 9 bases. CDR1 is MNHEY, CDR2 SVGAGI, per germline. For the CDR3, the DNA is TGTGCCAGCAGTTCAAGTTCCTCCGGGGAGCTGTTTTTT. This codes for CASSSSSSGELFF.

This clonotype was detected once. V usage is TRBV20-1 and J usage is TRBJ2-5; D unresolved. Per the germline V gene, CDR1 is DFQATT and CDR2 is SNEGSKA (reference sequence). CDR3 size: 15 residues. Trimming took 0 bases from V and 2 from J, leaving 13 bases between them. The CDR3 sequence: CSARDQLLPQETQYF. CDR3 nucleotide sequence: TGCAGTGCTAGAGATCAGCTCCTACCACAAGAGACCCAGTACTTC.

The rearrangement links TRBV10-2 to TRBJ2-7; D is tentatively TRBD1 or TRBD2 (5 bases each). CDR3 length equals 13 residues. The germline V gene encodes CDR1 WSHSY and CDR2 SAAADI. V was cut by 0 bases and J by 8 bases, with 11 bases left in between. The CDR3 nucleotides read TGCGCCAGCAGTGAGTCGGGGACGGGGAAGCAGTACTTC. Its translation is CASSESGTGKQYF.

The count of this clonotype is one. The chain employs TRBV7-6 and TRBJ2-1; D remains ambiguous. The CDR3 has 15 residues. Trimming cost V 5 bases and J 4 bases, with 15 bases left between them. Per the germline V gene, CDR1 is SGHVS and CDR2 is FNYEAQ. CDR3 region: CASSRPALEYNEQFF. Written as DNA, the CDR3 is TGTGCCAGCAGCCGCCCGGCCTTGGAGTACAATGAGCAGTTCTTC.

This clonotype was detected ten times or more. V gene TRBV7-2 combines with J gene TRBJ2-5; 8 bases agree with TRBD2. V shed 1 base, J shed 5 bases, and the junction held 12 bases outside the gene matches. Germline V lookup: CDR1 SGHTA, CDR2 FQGNSA. The length of the CDR3 is 17 residues. CDR3 in DNA: TGTGCCAGCAGCTTAGTAACGGGAGGGCCTTTAGTCGAGACCCAGTACTTC. This sequence encodes CASSLVTGGPLVETQYF.